This T cell receptor beta chain was observed in a study of Ad26.COV2.S vaccination and SARS-CoV-2 variants. Measured with immunoSEQ multiplex PCR; TCRdb has only the in-frame clones, and not every one. The data hold about 400,000 clones, with 89% observed a single time. Treatment defined: around 19 received Ad26.COV2.S at low or high dose, single or two shots; several received placebo; per-sample allocation not given. At day 63 after the first vaccine or placebo injection, samples were drawn. The V and J ends lost 3 bases and 12 bases respectively, with 12 bases between them. Germline lookup yields CDR1 MDHEN and CDR2 SYDVKM. The CDR3 has 12 amino acids.

Sequencing was performed on peripheral blood, taken in a trial of Ad26.COV2.S vaccine versus placebo. This rearrangement joins TRBV28 to TRBJ1-5; no firm D call. This receptor was obtained from a person aged 18 to 65 who received the Ad26.COV2.S COVID-19 vaccine or a placebo. CDR3 protein: CASSLVLGNQHF. The CDR3 region has the DNA TGTGCCAGCAGTTTGGTTCTGGGGAACCAGCATTTT.